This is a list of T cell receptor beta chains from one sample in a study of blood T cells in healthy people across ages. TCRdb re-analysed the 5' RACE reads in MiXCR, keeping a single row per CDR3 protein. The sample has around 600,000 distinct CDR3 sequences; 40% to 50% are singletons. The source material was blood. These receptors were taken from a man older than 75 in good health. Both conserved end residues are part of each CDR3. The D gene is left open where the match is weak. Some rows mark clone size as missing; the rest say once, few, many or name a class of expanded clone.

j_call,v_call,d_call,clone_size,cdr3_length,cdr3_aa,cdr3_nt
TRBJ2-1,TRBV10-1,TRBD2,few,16,CASSEVAGSSYNEQFF,TGCGCCAGCAGTGAAGTAGCGGGTAGCTCCTACAATGAGCAGTTCTTC
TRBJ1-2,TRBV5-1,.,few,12,CASSLAGDGYTF,TGCGCCAGCAGCTTGGCGGGGGATGGCTACACCTTC
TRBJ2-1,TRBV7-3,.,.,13,CASSLNEYNEQFF,TGTGCCAGCAGCTTAAACGAGTACAATGAGCAGTTCTTC
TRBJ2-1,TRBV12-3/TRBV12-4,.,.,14,CASSFQGPYNEQFF,TGTGCCAGCAGTTTTCAGGGACCCTACAATGAGCAGTTCTTC
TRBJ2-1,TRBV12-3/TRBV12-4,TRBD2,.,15,CASSAAAGGNNEQFF,TGTGCCAGCTCCGCAGCAGCGGGAGGGAACAATGAGCAGTTCTTC
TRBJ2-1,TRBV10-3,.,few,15,CAISGVESSYNEQFF,TGTGCCATCAGTGGCGTAGAGAGCTCCTACAATGAGCAGTTCTTC
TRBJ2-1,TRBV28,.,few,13,CASSLSGAGEQFF,TGTGCCAGCAGTTTGTCAGGGGCCGGCGAGCAGTTCTTC
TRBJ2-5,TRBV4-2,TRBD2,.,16,CACSQATSGRVETQYF,TGTGCCTGCAGCCAAGCGACTAGCGGGAGGGTAGAGACCCAGTACTTC
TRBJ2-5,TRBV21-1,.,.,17,CASGTFRTAGESETQYF,TGTGCCAGCGGCACCTTCCGCACGGCAGGAGAGTCGGAGACCCAGTACTTC
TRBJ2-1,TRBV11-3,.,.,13,CASSWGLNNEQFF,TGTGCCAGCAGCTGGGGGCTGAACAATGAGCAGTTCTTC
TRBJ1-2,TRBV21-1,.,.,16,CASRNSDRGRKYGYTF,TGTGCCAGCAGAAACTCGGACAGGGGGCGAAAGTATGGCTACACCTTC
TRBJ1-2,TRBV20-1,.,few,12,CSANRAGYGYTF,TGCAGTGCTAACAGGGCGGGCTATGGCTACACCTTC
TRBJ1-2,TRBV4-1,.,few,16,CASSQEARGRIYGYTF,TGCGCCAGCAGCCAAGAGGCTCGGGGGCGGATCTATGGCTACACCTTC
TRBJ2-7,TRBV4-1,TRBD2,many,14,CASSPGLAASEQYF,TGCGCCAGCAGCCCGGGACTAGCGGCTTCCGAGCAGTACTTC
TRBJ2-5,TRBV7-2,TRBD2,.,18,CASSPQMPGLDFQETQYF,TGTGCCAGCAGCCCGCAGATGCCGGGACTAGACTTTCAAGAGACCCAGTACTTC
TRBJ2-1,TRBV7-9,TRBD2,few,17,CASSPRELAGGYNEQFF,TGTGCCAGCAGCCCTAGAGAGCTAGCGGGGGGTTACAATGAGCAGTTCTTC
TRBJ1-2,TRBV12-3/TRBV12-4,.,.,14,CANSSRRGLYGYTF,TGTGCCAACAGTTCGCGTCGGGGGCTCTATGGCTACACCTTC
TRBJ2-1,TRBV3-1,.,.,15,CASSQVRSSYNEQFF,TGTGCCAGCAGCCAAGTCCGAAGCTCCTACAATGAGCAGTTCTTC
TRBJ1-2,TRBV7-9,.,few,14,CASSQPLDTYGYTF,TGTGCCAGCAGCCAACCCTTGGACACCTATGGCTACACCTTC
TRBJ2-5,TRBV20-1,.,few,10,CSARQETQYF,TGCAGTGCGCGACAAGAGACCCAGTACTTC
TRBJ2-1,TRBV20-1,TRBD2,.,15,CSATPPAGGRNEQFF,TGCAGTGCTACACCCCCAGCGGGGGGAAGGAATGAGCAGTTCTTC
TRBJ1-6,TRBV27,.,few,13,CASSSGPFGTLHF,TGTGCCAGCAGTTCAGGGCCCTTCGGGACCCTCCACTTT
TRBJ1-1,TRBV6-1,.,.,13,CASRPMRFPEAFF,TGTGCCAGCAGACCCATGAGGTTCCCTGAAGCTTTCTTT
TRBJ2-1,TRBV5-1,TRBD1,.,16,CASSPEGQGAYNEQFF,TGCGCCAGCAGCCCCGAGGGACAGGGGGCCTACAATGAGCAGTTCTTC
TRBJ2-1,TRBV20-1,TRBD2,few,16,CSARGTSGGARDEQFF,TGCAGTGCTAGGGGGACTAGCGGGGGGGCCAGAGATGAGCAGTTCTTC
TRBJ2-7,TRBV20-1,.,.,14,CSAPLPGLTYEQYF,TGCAGTGCGCCCCTTCCGGGGCTTACCTACGAGCAGTACTTC
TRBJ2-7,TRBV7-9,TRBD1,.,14,CASTWGQGLYEQYF,TGTGCCAGCACCTGGGGACAGGGTCTCTACGAGCAGTACTTC
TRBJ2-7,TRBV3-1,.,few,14,CASALGGRSYEQYF,TGTGCCAGCGCACTTGGGGGACGCTCCTACGAGCAGTACTTC
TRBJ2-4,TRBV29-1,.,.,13,CSVEVPAKNIQYF,TGCAGCGTTGAGGTCCCAGCCAAAAACATTCAGTACTTC
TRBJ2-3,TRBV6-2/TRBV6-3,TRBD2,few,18,CASSSRQLRGGNSDTQYF,TGTGCCAGCAGTTCCCGTCAATTGCGCGGGGGGAATTCAGATACGCAGTATTTT
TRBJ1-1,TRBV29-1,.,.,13,CSVDWGGNTEAFF,TGCAGCGTTGATTGGGGTGGGAACACTGAAGCTTTCTTT
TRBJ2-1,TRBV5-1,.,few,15,CASSVVRGLSNEQFF,TGCGCCAGCAGCGTGGTAAGGGGTTTGAGCAATGAGCAGTTCTTC
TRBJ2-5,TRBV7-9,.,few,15,CASSWMGRTQETQYF,TGTGCCAGCAGCTGGATGGGGAGGACCCAAGAGACCCAGTACTTC
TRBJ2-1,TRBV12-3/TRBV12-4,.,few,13,CASRPGTDNEQFF,TGTGCCAGCAGGCCCGGAACTGACAATGAGCAGTTCTTC
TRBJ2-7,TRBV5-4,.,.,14,CASSSQQGGYEQYF,TGTGCCAGCAGTTCACAACAGGGTGGGTACGAGCAGTACTTC
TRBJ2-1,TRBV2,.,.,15,CASTSDVKRSNEQFF,TGTGCCAGCACCTCGGACGTCAAAAGATCCAATGAGCAGTTCTTC
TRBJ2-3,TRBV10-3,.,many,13,CAISEPNTDTQYF,TGTGCCATCAGTGAGCCCAACACAGATACGCAGTATTTT
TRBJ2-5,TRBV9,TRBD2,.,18,CASGVGIAGGPFQETQYF,TGTGCCAGCGGGGTTGGGATTGCGGGGGGCCCCTTCCAAGAGACCCAGTACTTC
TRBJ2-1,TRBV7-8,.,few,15,CASSLFDGRGYEQFF,TGTGCCAGCAGCTTATTCGACGGGAGAGGGTATGAGCAGTTCTTC
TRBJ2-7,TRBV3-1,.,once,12,CASSQEGAEQYF,TGTGCCAGCAGCCAAGAGGGTGCCGAGCAGTACTTC
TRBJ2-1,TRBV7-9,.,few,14,CASSFDSSTSEQFF,TGTGCCAGCAGCTTCGACAGTTCAACAAGTGAGCAGTTCTTC
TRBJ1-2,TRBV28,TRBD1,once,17,CASSQLRRQGGRNGYTF,TGTGCCAGCAGTCAACTTAGGCGACAGGGTGGGAGGAATGGCTACACCTTC
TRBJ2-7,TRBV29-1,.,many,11,CSVEGPYEQYF,TGCAGCGTTGAAGGACCCTACGAGCAGTACTTC
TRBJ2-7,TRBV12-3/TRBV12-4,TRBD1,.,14,CASSLGTGRNEQYF,TGTGCCAGCAGTTTGGGGACAGGGCGAAACGAGCAGTACTTC
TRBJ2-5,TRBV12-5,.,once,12,CASGVYQETQYF,TGTGCCAGCGGCGTGTACCAAGAGACCCAGTACTTC
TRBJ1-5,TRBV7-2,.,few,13,CASSPPGQQPQHF,TGTGCCAGCAGCCCCCCCGGGCAGCAGCCCCAGCATTTT
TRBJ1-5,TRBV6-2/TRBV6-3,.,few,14,CTSSWQVPNQPQHF,TGTACCAGCAGTTGGCAGGTCCCCAATCAGCCCCAGCATTTT
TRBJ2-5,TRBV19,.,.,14,CASSIPDVQETQYF,TGTGCCAGTAGTATCCCGGACGTCCAAGAGACCCAGTACTTC
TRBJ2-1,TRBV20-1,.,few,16,CSARDYRGSSYNEQFF,TGCAGTGCTAGAGATTATCGGGGGAGCTCCTACAATGAGCAGTTCTTC
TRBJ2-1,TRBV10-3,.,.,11,CATRRDGEQFF,TGTGCCACCCGGCGAGACGGAGAGCAGTTCTTC
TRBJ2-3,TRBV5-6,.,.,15,CASSLRTVGSYTQYF,TGTGCCAGCAGCTTACGGACAGTCGGTTCATATACGCAGTATTTT
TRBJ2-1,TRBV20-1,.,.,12,CSATRPYNEQFF,TGCAGTGCTACTCGCCCGTACAATGAGCAGTTCTTC
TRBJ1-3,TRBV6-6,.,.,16,CASSYSKVGDGNTIYF,TGTGCCAGCAGTTACTCGAAGGTCGGGGATGGAAACACCATATATTTT
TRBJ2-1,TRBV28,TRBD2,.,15,CASSFVASGRNEQFF,TGTGCCAGCAGTTTCGTCGCTAGCGGGAGAAATGAGCAGTTCTTC
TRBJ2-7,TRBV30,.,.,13,CAWSAGRSYEQYF,TGTGCCTGGAGTGCGGGACGGTCCTACGAGCAGTACTTC
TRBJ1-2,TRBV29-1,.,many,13,CSVGGTGPLGYTF,TGCAGCGTTGGGGGAACGGGACCACTTGGCTACACCTTC
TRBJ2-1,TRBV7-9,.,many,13,CASSPTGTNEQFF,TGTGCCAGCAGCCCAACAGGGACCAATGAGCAGTTCTTC
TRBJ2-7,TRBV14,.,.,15,CASSQLGRTSYEQYF,TGTGCCAGCAGCCAACTGGGGAGAACCTCCTACGAGCAGTACTTC
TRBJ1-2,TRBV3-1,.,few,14,CASSQGSESYGYTF,TGTGCCAGCAGCCAAGGCTCAGAGAGCTATGGCTACACCTTC
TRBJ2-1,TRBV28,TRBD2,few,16,CASSPAGTSGYNEQFF,TGTGCCAGCAGTCCAGCCGGGACTAGCGGCTACAATGAGCAGTTCTTC